This TCR beta chain was obtained from a study of cytomegalovirus exposure and HLA in healthy donors. In the PCR, 60 Vbeta and 13 Jbeta primers were used. TCRdb's copy holds only in-frame clones and misses some; the assay was immunoSEQ multiplex PCR. The listing records more than 45,000 clones. Worth noting for this clone: Its target is unknown.

Regarding the study as a whole: TCR beta sequences reportedly predicted most subjects' HLA-A and HLA-B alleles accurately. Per published reports, the classifier diagnosed cytomegalovirus status with high specificity and sensitivity.

Losses at the gene ends were 8 bases for V and 3 bases for J; bases not matched to a gene: 10. CDR1 and CDR2 from the germline V gene are GTSNPN and SVGIG (reference sequence). The CDR3 has 13 residues. The V call is TRBV30, the J call TRBJ2-7; 7 bases fit TRBD2. Sequenced sample: PBMCs. This clonotype was obtained from a woman in her thirties or forties in good health and CMV-seronegative. The DNA of the CDR3 is TGTGCCCAGCGGGACCGCGGAATCTACGAGCAGTACTTC. Its translation: CAQRDRGIYEQYF.